Described below is a single T cell receptor (beta chain) sequence and its context. What it binds is unknown. The sample is drawn from a study of T cells in Graves' hyperthyroidism and ophthalmopathy. Study findings and constraints: Ophthalmopathy was distinguished from stable hyperthyroidism by 13 V-J signatures.

Together with thyroid ultrasound, orbital computed tomography, serum thyroxine and TRAb, clinical symptoms were used for diagnoses. From RNA transcripts, TCR beta CDR3 regions were amplified. With the HTBI primer set, the TCR CDR3 went through a first round of RT-PCR. Via MiXCR, TCRdb re-called the multiplex PCR reads, giving one row per CDR3 protein. Here the sample spans roughly 500,000 distinct CDR3 sequences, more than 45% being singletons. CDR3 length equals 16 residues. V dropped 0 bases and J dropped 0 bases, with 12 bases sitting between them. The germline V gene has CDR1 SGHRS and CDR2 YFSETQ.

The sequenced material came from peripheral blood or thyroid tissue (not recorded which). This chain links TRBV5-1 with TRBJ1-2; D is unclear. The source is an adult woman with Graves' disease, either hyperthyroidism or ophthalmopathy (not recorded which). CDR3 nucleotides: TGCGCCAGCAGCTTGGCCGCGTGGTCAGCTAACTATGGCTACACCTTC. This translates into CASSLAAWSANYGYTF.